What follows describes a single T cell receptor beta chain. As yet, its antigen is unknown. V lost 0 bases and J lost 0, with 8 bases in between. Germline lookup yields CDR1 SQVTM and CDR2 ANQGSEA. The CDR3 has 14 residues. The record originates from a study of brain T cells in children with intractable seizures. Study-level findings and limits: Pre- and post-surgery blood differed in depth, so pre-surgery absences may be undersampling. Viral specificity was inferred only from CDR3 similarity; HCMV serostatus was unknown.

Sequenced by immunoSEQ multiplex PCR; TCRdb stores in-frame clones only, minus some. The sample lists about 340,000 clones, 93% occurring once. Time point defined: blood from clinic visit 5 months post-surgery; TSC patient then seizure free. Sequencing was limited to surgery cases with top T cell transcript signatures in brain tissue. The sequence derives from a boy younger than two with tuberous sclerosis and intractable seizures. This chain joins TRBV29-1 and TRBJ1-1; D is undetermined. Specimen: peripheral blood, collected 4 to 6 months after surgery. The CDR3 coding sequence is TGCAGCGTTGAAGATGTCCAGATGAACACTGAAGCTTTCTTT. It is translated as CSVEDVQMNTEAFF.